This TCR beta chain was observed in a study of PD-1 blockade in classical Hodgkin lymphoma. General observations from the study: Complete responders' baseline diversity resembled that of newly diagnosed patients. Relapsed/refractory patients reportedly had the lowest baseline TCR diversity, below newly diagnosed patients, who were below healthy donors. Patients excluded were those beginning nivolumab under 1 year after ASCT. There was a significant rise in CD4+ TCR diversity by C4D1, with no such rise for CD8+.

In regard to this clone: No antigen is known for it.

Produced via immunoSEQ multiplex PCR; TCRdb's table is partial and in-frame only. The data contain roughly 25,000 clones, roughly 84% of them seen just once; the ten biggest clones take up under 2%. Every one of the patients relapsed after autologous stem cell transplantation (brentuximab vedotin exposure was variable). Purification of CD4+ T cells from thawed PBMCs was performed via magnetic negative selection. This receptor was taken from a human donor with classical Hodgkin lymphoma. Sequencing was performed on CD4+ T cells from blood, taken at baseline.

The CDR3 nucleotides read TGTGCCAGCAGCTTAAGAGGGGTCGACACCGGGGAGCTGTTTTTT. Translation: CASSLRGVDTGELFF. The chain couples TRBV7-2 to TRBJ2-2; D could derive from TRBD1 or TRBD2 (5 bases each). Per germline, CDR1 SGHTA and CDR2 FQGNSA. The CDR3 loop spans 15 amino acids. V lost 2 bases and J lost 3, with 10 bases in between.